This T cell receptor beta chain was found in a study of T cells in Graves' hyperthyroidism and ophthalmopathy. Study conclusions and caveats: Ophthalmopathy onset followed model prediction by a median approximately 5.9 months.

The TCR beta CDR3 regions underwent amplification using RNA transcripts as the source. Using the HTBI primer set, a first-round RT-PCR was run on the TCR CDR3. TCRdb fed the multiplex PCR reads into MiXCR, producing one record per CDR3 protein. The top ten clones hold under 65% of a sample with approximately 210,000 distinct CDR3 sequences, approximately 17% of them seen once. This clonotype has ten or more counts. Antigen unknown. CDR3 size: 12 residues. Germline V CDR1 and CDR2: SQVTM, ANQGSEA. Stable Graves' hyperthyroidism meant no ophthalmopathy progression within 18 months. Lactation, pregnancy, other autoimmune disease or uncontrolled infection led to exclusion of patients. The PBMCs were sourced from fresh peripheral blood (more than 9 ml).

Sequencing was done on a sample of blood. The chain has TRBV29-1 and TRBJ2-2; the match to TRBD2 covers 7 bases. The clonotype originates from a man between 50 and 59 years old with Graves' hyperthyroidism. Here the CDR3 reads CGGGEGTGELFF. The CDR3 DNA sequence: TGCGGAGGCGGGGAGGGCACCGGGGAGCTGTTTTTT.